These 3 T cell receptor beta chains were sequenced from one sample in a study of monozygotic twins with cystic fibrosis. Generated by immunoSEQ multiplex PCR, the TCRdb table keeps only in-frame clones and is missing some. In the table there are more than 30,000 clones, approximately 97% of which are singletons. The source material was blood. Every receptor here comes from a girl aged 2 to 10 with cystic fibrosis.

The CDR3 protein is CATSRVFRGNTGELFF. Here the CDR3 DNA reads TGTGCCACCAGCAGAGTGTTCAGGGGAAACACCGGGGAGCTGTTTTTT. The chain has TRBV15 and TRBJ2-2; D perhaps matches TRBD1 (6 bases). CDR3 length equals 16 residues. In germline, CDR1 is LNHNV, CDR2 YYDKDF (reference sequence). Trimming took 1 base from V and 2 from J, leaving 11 bases between them.

This chain joins TRBV28 and TRBJ2-1; 9 positions agree with TRBD1. The CDR3 extends over 15 amino acids. After removal of 4 bases from V and 4 bases from J, the junction contained 5 bases not matched to a gene. Germline values: CDR1 MDHEN, CDR2 SYDVKM. As DNA, the CDR3 is TGTGCCAGCAGTTCCTGGACAGGGGCTTACAATGAGCAGTTCTTC. This encodes CASSSWTGAYNEQFF.

The V gene is TRBV11-3, the J gene TRBJ2-1, with 7 bases lining up with TRBD1. This CDR3 has 11 residues. The V and J ends lost 4 bases and 10 bases, in that order; junction bases with no gene match: 1. The germline CDR1 and CDR2 sequences are SGHNT and YENEEA. This CDR3 reads CASSSDREQFF. The CDR3, as DNA: TGTGCCAGCAGCTCGGACAGGGAGCAGTTCTTC. The whole variable domain, filled in from reference TRBV11-3 and TRBJ2-1, reads EAGVVQSPRYKIIEKKQPVAFWCNPISGHNTLYWYLQNLGQGPELLIRYENEEAVDDSQLPKDRFSAERLKGVDSTLKIQPAELGDSAVYLCASSSDREQFFGPGTRLTVL.